Here is one T cell receptor (beta chain) with its context. Its specificity is unknown. The data were produced by immunoSEQ multiplex PCR, yet TCRdb's version contains in-frame clones alone and is incomplete. There are 150,000 to 200,000 clones in the sample; 85% to 90% occur only once, and roughly 6.5% lies in the top ten. This entry comes from a study of T cell responses to AZD1222 COVID-19 vaccine. At the level of the study: Second-dose intervals near 4 or 12 weeks were combined. Regarding the study as a whole: There were vaccine-associated CD4 TCRs across spike, dominant at 160-218 and 743-854. Donor demographics were predominantly white British with a female majority; clonal diversity may be underestimated. Vaccination with two AZD1222 doses was followed by a rise in Spike-specific TCR breadth and depth.

This CDR3 comprises 12 residues. Trimming stripped 6 bases from V and 7 bases from J, with 9 bases between. The chain recombines TRBV12-3 or TRBV12-4 with TRBJ2-2, with D uncertain. The sample consisted of peripheral blood, taken on day 0 of AZD1222 vaccination. The TCR comes from an adult in good health. The CDR3, as DNA: TGTGCCAGCAGGCCCTCACTCGGGGAGCTGTTTTTT. Its protein is CASRPSLGELFF.